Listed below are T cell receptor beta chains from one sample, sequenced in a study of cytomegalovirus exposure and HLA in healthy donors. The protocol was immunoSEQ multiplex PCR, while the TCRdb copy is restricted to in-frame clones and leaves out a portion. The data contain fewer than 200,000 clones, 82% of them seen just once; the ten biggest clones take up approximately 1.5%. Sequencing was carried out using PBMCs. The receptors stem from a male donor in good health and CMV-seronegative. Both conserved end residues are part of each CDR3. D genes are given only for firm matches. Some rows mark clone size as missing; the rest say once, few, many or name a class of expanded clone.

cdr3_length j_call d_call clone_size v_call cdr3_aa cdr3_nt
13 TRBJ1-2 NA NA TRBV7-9 CASSLTGDGGYTF TGTGCCAGCAGTTTGACCGGGGATGGGGGCTACACCTTC
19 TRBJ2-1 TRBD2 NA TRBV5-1 CASSLPSGSSGGSYNEQFF TGCGCCAGCAGCTTGCCTAGCGGGAGTTCAGGGGGCTCCTACAATGAGCAGTTCTTC
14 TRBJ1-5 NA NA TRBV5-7 CASSLGGGDQPQHF TGTGCCAGCAGCTTGGGCGGCGGGGATCAGCCCCAGCATTTT
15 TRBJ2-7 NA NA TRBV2 CASSEAGGASYEQYF TGTGCCAGCAGTGAAGCGGGGGGAGCGTCCTACGAGCAGTACTTC
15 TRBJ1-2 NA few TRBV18 CASSPSGGRGGGYTF TGTGCCAGCTCGCCCTCCGGGGGGCGAGGAGGTGGCTACACCTTC
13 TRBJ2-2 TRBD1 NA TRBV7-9 CSSSQGQPGELFF TGTTCCAGCAGCCAGGGACAGCCCGGGGAGCTGTTTTTT
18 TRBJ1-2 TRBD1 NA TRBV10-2 CASSVALETGDFTNGYTF TGCGCCAGCAGTGTCGCCCTGGAGACAGGGGACTTTACTAATGGCTACACCTTC
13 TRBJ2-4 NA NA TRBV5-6 CASSLGGPNIQYF TGTGCCAGCAGCTTGGGGGGCCCGAACATTCAGTACTTC
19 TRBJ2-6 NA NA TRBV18 CASSPPGLTRTSGANVLTF TGTGCCAGCTCACCACCGGGGCTGACACGGACCTCTGGGGCCAACGTCCTGACTTTC
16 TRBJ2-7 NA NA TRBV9 CASSGPPQGTSWEQYF TGTGCCAGCAGCGGGCCCCCACAGGGAACTTCTTGGGAGCAGTACTTC
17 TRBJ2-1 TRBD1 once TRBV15 CATSRAPGTGDYNEQFF TGTGCCACCAGCAGAGCCCCCGGGACAGGGGATTACAATGAGCAGTTCTTC
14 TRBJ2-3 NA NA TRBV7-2 CASSLSGHTDTQYF TGTGCCAGCAGCTTAAGCGGTCACACAGATACGCAGTATTTT
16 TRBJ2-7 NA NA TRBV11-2 CASSPEQGRGSYEQYF TGTGCCAGCAGTCCCGAACAGGGTAGGGGCTCCTACGAGCAGTACTTC
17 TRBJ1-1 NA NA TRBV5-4 CASSTPGHSPTSTEAFF TGTGCCAGCAGCACACCGGGACACAGTCCAACAAGCACTGAAGCTTTCTTT
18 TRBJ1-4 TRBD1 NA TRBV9 CASSLDRGYPATNEKLFF TGTGCCAGCAGTTTGGACAGGGGTTACCCCGCAACTAATGAAAAACTGTTTTTT
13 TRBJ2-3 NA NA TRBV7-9 CASSPRGPDTQYF TGTGCCAGCAGCCCACGAGGTCCCGATACGCAGTATTTT
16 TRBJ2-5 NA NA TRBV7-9 CASRQTAKDGSETQYF TGTGCCAGCAGACAAACGGCAAAAGACGGGTCGGAGACCCAGTACTTC
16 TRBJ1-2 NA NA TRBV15 CATSRGTKSTRGGYTF TGTGCCACCAGCAGAGGGACGAAATCAACCCGGGGGGGCTACACCTTC
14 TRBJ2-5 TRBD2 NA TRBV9 CASSKAGLAETQYF TGTGCCAGCAGCAAAGCGGGGCTGGCGGAGACCCAGTACTTC
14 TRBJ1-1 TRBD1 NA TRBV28 CASILSGQRLMAFF TGTGCCAGCATTCTCTCGGGACAGCGTTTAATGGCTTTCTTT
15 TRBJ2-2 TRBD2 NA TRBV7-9 CASSSRGGITGELFF TGTGCCAGCAGCTCTCGGGGGGGAATCACCGGGGAGCTGTTTTTT
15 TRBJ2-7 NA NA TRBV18 CASSPLTTAFYEQYF TGTGCCAGCTCACCATTAACAACCGCATTCTACGAGCAGTACTTC
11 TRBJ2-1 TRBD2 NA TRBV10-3 CAAGTNNEQFF TGTGCCGCCGGGACTAACAATGAGCAGTTCTTC
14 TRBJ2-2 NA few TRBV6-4 CASKRDTNTGELFF TGTGCCAGCAAAAGGGACACCAACACCGGGGAGCTGTTTTTT
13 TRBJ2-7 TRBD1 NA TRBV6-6 CASSLTGTREQYF TGTGCCAGCAGCCTGACAGGGACGAGGGAGCAGTACTTC
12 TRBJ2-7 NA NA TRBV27 CATIGAGVEQYF TGTGCCACAATCGGTGCAGGGGTCGAGCAGTACTTC
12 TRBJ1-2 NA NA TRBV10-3 CAIAGSNYGYTF TGTGCCATCGCCGGGAGTAACTATGGCTACACCTTC
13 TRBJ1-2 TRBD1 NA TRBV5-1 CASSLQGNYGYTF TGCGCCAGCAGCCTACAGGGGAACTATGGCTACACCTTC
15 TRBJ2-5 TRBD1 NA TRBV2 CASRQQGLEGETQYF TGTGCCAGCAGACAACAGGGGCTTGAGGGGGAGACCCAGTACTTC
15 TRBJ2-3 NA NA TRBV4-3 CASSQDRTGADTQYF TGCGCCAGCAGCCAAGATCGAACCGGAGCAGATACGCAGTATTTT
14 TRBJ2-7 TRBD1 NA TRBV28 CASRAHTGAREQYF TGTGCCAGCAGAGCCCACACAGGGGCCAGGGAGCAGTACTTC
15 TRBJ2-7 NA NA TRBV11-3 CASSSTAARIYEQYF TGTGCCAGCAGCTCAACGGCGGCACGGATCTACGAGCAGTACTTC
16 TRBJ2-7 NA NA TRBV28 CASSSPPSRGLYEQYF TGTGCCAGCAGTTCACCCCCCTCCAGGGGCCTCTACGAGCAGTACTTC
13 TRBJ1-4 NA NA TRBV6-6 CASTRVVGEKLFF TGTGCCAGCACGAGGGTGGTAGGTGAAAAACTGTTTTTT
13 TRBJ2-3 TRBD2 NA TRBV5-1 CASRGLAGDTQYF TGCGCCAGCAGAGGACTAGCGGGAGATACGCAGTATTTT
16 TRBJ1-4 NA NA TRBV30 CAWSRSRLATNEKLFF TGTGCCTGGAGTCGGAGCAGACTTGCAACTAATGAAAAACTGTTTTTT
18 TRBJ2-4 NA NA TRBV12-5 CASGFVRDGELAKNIQYF TGTGCTAGTGGTTTCGTCCGTGACGGAGAACTAGCCAAAAACATTCAGTACTTC
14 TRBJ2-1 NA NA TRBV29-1 CSVERGGINNEQFF TGCAGCGTTGAAAGGGGGGGTATAAACAATGAGCAGTTCTTC
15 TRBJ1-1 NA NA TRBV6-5 CASSNHGGGNTEAFF TGTGCCAGCAGCAACCACGGGGGAGGGAACACTGAAGCTTTCTTT
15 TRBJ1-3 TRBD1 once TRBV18 CASFPDRASGNTIYF TGTGCCAGCTTTCCTGACAGGGCCTCTGGAAACACCATATATTTT
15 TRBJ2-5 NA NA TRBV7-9 CASSSRDFGAWEQYF TGTGCCAGCAGCTCCCGGGACTTTGGGGCTTGGGAGCAGTACTTC
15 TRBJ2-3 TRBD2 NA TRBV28 CASSDSGGVTDTQYF TGTGCCAGCAGTGACAGCGGGGGGGTTACAGATACGCAGTATTTT
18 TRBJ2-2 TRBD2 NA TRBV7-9 CASSPKSSSGYFSGELFF TGTGCCAGCAGCCCCAAATCGAGTAGCGGGTATTTTTCCGGGGAGCTGTTTTTT
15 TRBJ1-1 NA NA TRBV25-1 CASSAPGRANTEAFF TGTGCCAGCAGTGCCCCCGGCAGGGCGAACACTGAAGCTTTCTTT
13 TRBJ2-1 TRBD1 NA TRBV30 CAWDRGGGHEQFF TGTGCCTGGGACAGGGGTGGTGGTCATGAGCAGTTCTTC
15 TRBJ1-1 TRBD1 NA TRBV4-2 CASSLPGGRVTEAFF TGTGCCAGCAGCCTTCCAGGGGGCAGGGTAACTGAAGCTTTCTTT
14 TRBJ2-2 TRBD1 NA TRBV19 CASRSGQQIGELFF TGTGCCAGTAGGTCGGGACAGCAAATCGGGGAGCTGTTTTTT
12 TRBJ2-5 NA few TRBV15 CATSRDRETQYF TGTGCCACCAGCAGAGATCGAGAGACCCAGTACTTC